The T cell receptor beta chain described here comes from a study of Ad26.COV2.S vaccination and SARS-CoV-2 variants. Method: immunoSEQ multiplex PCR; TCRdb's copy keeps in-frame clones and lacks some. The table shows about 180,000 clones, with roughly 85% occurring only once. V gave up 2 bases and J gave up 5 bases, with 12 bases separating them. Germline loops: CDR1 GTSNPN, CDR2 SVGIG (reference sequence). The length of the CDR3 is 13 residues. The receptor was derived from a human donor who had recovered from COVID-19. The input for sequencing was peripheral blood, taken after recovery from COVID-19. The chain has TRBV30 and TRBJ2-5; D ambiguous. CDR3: CAWSMKGIETQYF. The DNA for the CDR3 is TGTGCCTGGAGTATGAAGGGCATCGAGACCCAGTACTTC.